This T cell receptor (beta chain) stems from a study of blood T cell repertoires in COVID-19. Study-level information: PBMCs, B-cell-depleted T cells, or T cells provided the cDNA or gDNA that made up the material.

Among Cohort 3 donors, those recovered had two negative PCRs, clearance, or symptom resolution. Looked up from germline, CDR1 is SGHNT and CDR2 is YYREEE (reference sequence). Trimming removed 4 bases from V and 7 bases from J, with 17 bases in between. CDR3 size: 14 residues. Produced via immunoSEQ multiplex PCR; TCRdb's table is partial and in-frame only. The sample has 250,000 or so clones, around 89% seen once. The TCR was taken from a man aged 40-49 years who had recovered from COVID-19. The V call is TRBV5-4, the J call TRBJ1-1; maybe TRBD1 (6 bases). Sequencing was performed on PBMCs or T cells enriched from blood (not recorded which). The CDR3 DNA follows: TGTGCCAGCAGCCAATCCAGGGGTTTGAATGAAGCTTTCTTT. This encodes CASSQSRGLNEAFF.